A selection of T cell receptor beta chains follows, all from one sample in a study of T cell responses to AZD1222 COVID-19 vaccine. Some clones are missing from TCRdb's copy, which holds only in-frame ones; the method was immunoSEQ multiplex PCR. The sample consists of some 87,000 clones, 75% to 90% of them appearing once. The input for sequencing was peripheral blood, taken on day 0 of AZD1222 vaccination. The origin of the receptors is an adult in good health. Both conserved end residues are part of each CDR3. Fields, in order: V gene, clone size, J gene, D gene, CDR3 protein, CDR3 DNA. The D gene is left open where the match is weak. A row's size may be missing; if present it is once, few, many or a size class.

>TRBV5-1|NA|TRBJ2-2|TRBD1
CASSLEAGGNTGELFF
TGCGCCAGCAGCTTGGAGGCAGGGGGGAACACCGGGGAGCTGTTTTTT
>TRBV5-1|NA|TRBJ1-6|NA
CASSFGGGDSPLHF
TGCGCCAGCAGCTTCGGTGGTGGGGATTCACCCCTCCACTTT
>TRBV13|NA|TRBJ2-7|TRBD2
CASSLGLAGTYEQYF
TGTGCCAGCAGCTTAGGTCTAGCGGGGACCTACGAGCAGTACTTC
>TRBV10-3|NA|TRBJ2-7|TRBD1
CAISDAGTGHYEQYF
TGTGCCATCAGTGACGCCGGGACAGGGCATTACGAGCAGTACTTC
>TRBV5-1|once|TRBJ2-3|TRBD1
CASSLRGRGRRTDTQYF
TGCGCCAGCAGCTTGCGGGGCAGGGGGCGCCGCACAGATACGCAGTATTTT
>TRBV6-5|NA|TRBJ1-1|NA
CASSFRSNTEAFF
TGTGCCAGCAGCTTCAGATCCAACACTGAAGCTTTCTTT
>TRBV11-2|NA|TRBJ2-5|NA
CASSSYLAPQETQYF
TGTGCCAGCAGCTCCTATCTAGCGCCCCAAGAGACCCAGTACTTC
>TRBV2|NA|TRBJ2-1|NA
CASSDGPLGQFF
TGTGCCAGCAGTGATGGGCCCCTCGGGCAGTTCTTC
>TRBV18|NA|TRBJ1-3|NA
CASSLQGPSSSGNTIYF
TGTGCCAGCTCACTGCAGGGGCCGTCGAGCTCTGGAAACACCATATATTTT
>TRBV2|NA|TRBJ1-3|TRBD1
CASKTGEGNTIYF
TGTGCCAGCAAAACAGGGGAGGGAAACACCATATATTTT
>TRBV6-2/TRBV6-3|NA|TRBJ2-7|NA
CASSPVGTPYEQYF
TGTGCCAGCAGCCCCGTTGGGACCCCCTACGAGCAGTACTTC
>TRBV7-2|NA|TRBJ2-1|NA
CASSLDSIGYFYNEQFF
TGTGCCAGCAGCTTAGACTCAATTGGCTATTTTTACAATGAGCAGTTCTTC
>TRBV7-9|NA|TRBJ1-2|TRBD1
CASSPQTGPGTGSYGYTF
TGTGCCAGCAGCCCCCAGACCGGGCCCGGGACAGGTTCCTATGGCTACACCTTC
>TRBV6-2/TRBV6-3|NA|TRBJ1-5|TRBD1
CASSYRDSNSNQPQHF
TGTGCCAGCAGTTATCGGGACAGCAATAGCAATCAGCCCCAGCATTTT
>TRBV5-1|NA|TRBJ1-6|NA
CASSVQTPGQRVSPLHF
TGCGCCAGCAGCGTCCAAACACCGGGACAAAGGGTTTCACCCCTCCACTTT
>TRBV19|NA|TRBJ2-1|NA
CASSIGSRGRDLREVYSQFF
TGTGCCAGTAGTATAGGGAGCAGGGGCCGGGACTTGAGGGAAGTCTACTCGCAGTTCTTC
>TRBV9|few|TRBJ2-3|NA
CASSVDADTQYF
TGTGCCAGCAGCGTAGACGCAGATACGCAGTATTTT
>TRBV6-5|NA|TRBJ1-1|NA
CASRKRPTEAFF
TGTGCCAGCAGAAAACGTCCCACTGAAGCTTTCTTT
>TRBV6-5|NA|TRBJ1-2|NA
CASSEGGDYGYTF
TGTGCCAGCTCGGAGGGAGGGGACTATGGCTACACCTTC
>TRBV20-1|NA|TRBJ2-1|NA
CSAPRPNEQFF
TGCAGTGCTCCTAGACCCAATGAGCAGTTCTTC
>TRBV3-1/TRBV3-2|NA|TRBJ2-3|NA
CASSQDLGGRGRDTQYF
TGTGCCAGCAGCCAAGACCTAGGAGGGCGGGGCCGGGATACGCAGTATTTT
>TRBV29-1|NA|TRBJ2-1|TRBD1
CSVEGTGGQPSNRRSYNEQFF
TGCAGCGTTGAGGGGACAGGGGGGCAACCCTCGAATCGGAGGTCCTACAATGAGCAGTTCTTC
>TRBV24-1|NA|TRBJ2-1|NA
CATSDLARTDNEQFF
TGTGCCACCAGTGATTTGGCCAGGACAGACAATGAGCAGTTCTTC
>TRBV5-6|NA|TRBJ1-6|NA
CASSSYSPLHF
TGTGCCAGCAGCTCCTATTCACCCCTCCACTTT
>TRBV7-9|once|TRBJ1-1|NA
CASSSEGHTEAFF
TGTGCCAGCAGCTCGGAGGGGCACACTGAAGCTTTCTTT
>TRBV12-3/TRBV12-4|NA|TRBJ2-7|NA
CASSGTNNYEQYF
TGTGCCAGCAGCGGGACGAACAACTACGAGCAGTACTTC
>TRBV27|NA|TRBJ2-1|NA
CASSLSLLASFRNEQFF
TGTGCCAGCAGTTTGTCCTTACTAGCCAGCTTCCGCAATGAGCAGTTCTTC
>TRBV28|NA|TRBJ1-6|NA
CASRLLGAWSPLHF
TGTGCCAGCAGGCTTCTGGGGGCTTGGTCACCCCTCCACTTT
>TRBV2|NA|TRBJ2-2|NA
CASSENSRNTGELFF
TGTGCCAGCAGTGAAAATTCCCGGAACACCGGGGAGCTGTTTTTT
>TRBV27|NA|TRBJ1-5|NA
CASSSGPTPEGPQHF
TGTGCCAGCAGTTCCGGACCGACTCCCGAGGGGCCCCAGCATTTT
>TRBV13|few|TRBJ2-7|NA
CASSPIGDGYTKGSYEQYF
TGTGCCAGCAGCCCAATTGGGGACGGATACACGAAAGGGTCCTACGAGCAGTACTTC
>TRBV12-5|NA|TRBJ2-7|NA
CASGLDGYEQYF
TGTGCTAGTGGTTTGGACGGGTACGAGCAGTACTTC
>TRBV5-1|few|TRBJ1-1|TRBD1
CASSAEGTGFGTEAFF
TGCGCCAGCAGCGCAGAAGGGACAGGGTTTGGGACTGAAGCTTTCTTT